These 19 T cell receptor beta chains came from one sample sequenced in a study of blood T cell repertoires in COVID-19. Clones were read by immunoSEQ multiplex PCR, and TCRdb kept only the in-frame ones, dropping some. This sample has over 250,000 clones, with 65% to 90% found just once. Sequenced input: peripheral blood. Receptors were obtained from a man aged 50 or older with active or convalescent COVID-19.

The chain joins TRBV6-5 to TRBJ2-3; 12 nucleotides agree with TRBD2. CDR1 and CDR2 (germline): MNHEY, SVGAGI. This CDR3 comprises 13 residues. V lost 10 bases, J lost 6 bases, and 5 bases stayed unmatched. Here the CDR3 reads CATRTSGTDTQYF. The CDR3 DNA reads TGTGCCACCAGGACTAGCGGGACTGATACGCAGTATTTT.

The rearrangement uses TRBV27 and TRBJ1-6, with D perhaps matching TRBD1 (6 bases). CDR3 length equals 14 residues. The V and J ends lost 8 bases and 1 base respectively, with 9 bases between them. Germline assignment: CDR1 MNHEY and CDR2 SMNVEV (reference sequence). This chain's CDR3 is CASLDSSYNSPLHF. The CDR3 DNA follows: TGTGCCAGCCTGGACAGTTCCTATAATTCACCCCTCCACTTT.

The chain combines TRBV19 with TRBJ2-2; 7 nucleotides match TRBD2. Germline V gives CDR1 LNHDA, CDR2 SQIVND (reference sequence). V lost 6 bases to trimming and J lost 8 bases; unmatched junction nucleotides: 9. The CDR3 has 14 amino acids. In nucleotides, the CDR3 is TGTGCCAGTAGACTCGCGGGGGACGTAGGGGAGCTGTTTTTT. It encodes CASRLAGDVGELFF.

This clone came up a few times. J is TRBJ1-2 and V is TRBV5-6; D gene ambiguous. Germline CDR1 SGHDT, CDR2 YYEEEE. Deletions cut 0 bases from V and 5 bases from J, with 14 bases between. CDR3 size: 15 residues. The CDR3 sequence is CASSLGRAARYGYTF. CDR3 DNA: TGTGCCAGCAGCTTGGGGCGGGCAGCGAGATATGGCTACACCTTC.

The chain uses TRBV11-2 and TRBJ1-1, with 7 bases identical to TRBD1. Germline trimming cut 1 base from V and 3 bases from J; bases unmatched to any gene: 2. CDR1 is SGHAT and CDR2 is FQNNGV in the germline V gene. The CDR3 contains 14 residues. This chain's CDR3 is CASSLVGTDTEAFF. For the CDR3, the DNA is TGTGCCAGCAGCTTAGTTGGGACAGACACTGAAGCTTTCTTT.

The chain carries TRBV5-1 and TRBJ2-3; TRBD2 matches at 8 bases. The CDR3 totals 15 residues. Germline V gene lookup returns CDR1 SGHRS and CDR2 YFSETQ. V dropped 0 bases and J dropped 4; count of bases not matched to a gene: 4. CDR3 coding DNA: TGCGCCAGCAGCTTGGTAAGCGGGAGCGCAGATACGCAGTATTTT. Amino acid sequence: CASSLVSGSADTQYF.

The chain has TRBV30 and TRBJ2-5, with 7 nucleotides matching TRBD1. This CDR3 region has 13 residues. Trimming removed 5 bases from V and 4 bases from J; junction bases left unmatched: 7. The germline gives CDR1 GTSNPN, CDR2 SVGIG (reference sequence). The CDR3 spells CAWATGAGETQYF. CDR3 nucleotide sequence: TGTGCCTGGGCAACAGGGGCGGGAGAGACCCAGTACTTC.

The V and J genes are TRBV5-1 and TRBJ1-1; D call uncertain. This CDR3 is built from 13 residues. With 4 bases removed from V and 4 bases from J, the gap between germline ends came to 11 bases. Germline V gene lookup returns CDR1 SGHRS and CDR2 YFSETQ. CDR3: CASSESSGTEAFF. The CDR3 region has the DNA TGCGCCAGCAGCGAGTCTAGTGGCACTGAAGCTTTCTTT. Combining the CDR3 with reference TRBV5-1 and TRBJ1-1 gives the whole variable domain KAGVTQTPRYLIKTRGQQVTLSCSPISGHRSVSWYQQTPGQGLQFLFEYFSETQRNKGNFPGRFSGRQFSNSRSEMNVSTLELGDSALYLCASSESSGTEAFFGQGTRLTVV.

The chain is built from TRBV6-1 and TRBJ2-6, with a tentative D call TRBD1 (6 bases). Germline V lookup: CDR1 MNHNS, CDR2 SASEGT. Trimming took off 1 base at V and 4 bases at J, with 20 bases between the two ends. The length of the CDR3 is 19 residues. In DNA, the CDR3 is TGTGCCAGCAGTGAAGGTTATGGGGGCGGTTTGAGCGGGGCCAACGTCCTGACTTTC. Protein product: CASSEGYGGGLSGANVLTF.

This chain connects TRBV7-8 to TRBJ1-2; 10 positions agree with TRBD1. The CDR3 has 16 amino acids. Per germline, CDR1 SGHVS and CDR2 FQNEAQ. J gave up 8 bases and V 5 bases, and 14 bases lay outside the gene matches. This chain's CDR3 is CASSILGGTGAWGYTF. The DNA of the CDR3 is TGTGCCAGCAGCATCTTAGGTGGGACAGGGGCGTGGGGCTACACCTTC.

The chain combines TRBV2 with TRBJ1-2; possible D gene TRBD1, 5 bases. With 6 bases removed from V and 6 bases from J, the gap between germline ends came to 17 bases. The germline gives CDR1 SNHLY, CDR2 FYNNEI. This CDR3 is built from 14 residues. DNA of the CDR3: TGTGCCAGCAGCGATGACAGAAGAGGCGATGGCTACACCTTC. Translated, it gives CASSDDRRGDGYTF. Together with reference TRBV2 and TRBJ1-2, the CDR3 gives the full variable domain: EPEVTQTPSHQVTQMGQEVILRCVPISNHLYFYWYRQILGQKVEFLVSFYNNEISEKSEIFDDQFSVERPDGSNFTLKIRSTKLEDSAMYFCASSDDRRGDGYTFGSGTRLTVV.

The V gene is TRBV2, the J gene TRBJ1-2; 7 bases map to TRBD1. J gave up 6 bases and V 5 bases, and 3 bases lay outside the gene matches. The CDR3 has 12 amino acids. Germline-derived CDR1 and CDR2 are SNHLY and FYNNEI. The CDR3 here is CASSRTGDGYTF. As DNA, the CDR3 is TGTGCCAGCAGTCGGACAGGAGATGGCTACACCTTC.

The CDR3 is CASRSSGRAWNEQFF. The CDR3 region has the DNA TGTGCCAGCAGATCTAGCGGGAGGGCATGGAATGAGCAGTTCTTC. The chain has TRBV6-6 and TRBJ2-1; TRBD2 matches 12 bases. The ends lost 6 bases at V and 7 bases at J; junction bases unmatched: 7. Germline loops: CDR1 MNHNY, CDR2 SVGAGI (reference sequence). The CDR3 is made up of 15 amino acids.

The J gene is TRBJ1-1, the V gene TRBV29-1; TRBD1 aligns across 7 bases. Trimming at V came to 7 bases and at J to 5 bases, leaving 13 bases not matched to a gene. Germline CDR1 SQVTM, CDR2 ANQGSEA. The CDR3 is 14 residues long. This chain's CDR3 is CSAAILTGSTEAFF. The CDR3 nucleotides read TGCAGCGCTGCGATCTTGACAGGGAGTACTGAAGCTTTCTTT.

This clone appeared a few times. The J gene is TRBJ2-1, the V gene TRBV18, with no clear D. The CDR3 is made up of 13 amino acids. The germline V gene encodes CDR1 KGHSH and CDR2 LQKENI. Trimming pared 5 bases from V and 5 bases from J, leaving 10 bases between. CDR3 nucleotides: TGTGCCAGCTCATCACAAACAGACAATGAGCAGTTCTTC. It codes for CASSSQTDNEQFF.

This clone was found once. CDR3 DNA: TGCGCCAGCAGCTCCTTCGGGGGTGCAGATGAAAAACTGTTTTTT. Amino acid sequence: CASSSFGGADEKLFF. The chain carries TRBV5-1 and TRBJ1-4, with D perhaps matching TRBD1 (5 bases). Trimming took 3 bases from V and 6 from J, leaving 15 bases between them. The V gene's germline CDR1 is SGHRS and CDR2 YFSETQ. The CDR3 sequence is 15 residues long.

The V gene is TRBV6-2 or TRBV6-3, the J gene TRBJ2-1, with D maybe TRBD2 (6 bases). The CDR3 loop spans 16 amino acids. Germline values: CDR1 MNHEY, CDR2 SVGEGT. V lost 5 bases and J 2 bases, leaving 16 bases between the germline ends. In nucleotides, the CDR3 is TGTGCCAGCAGTCTTCTAGCGTCCCTCCCCTACAATGAGCAGTTCTTC. Residues: CASSLLASLPYNEQFF.

The V gene is TRBV5-6, the J gene TRBJ1-2; D not certain. Trimming stripped 4 bases from V and 4 bases from J, with 8 bases between. The germline V gene encodes CDR1 SGHDT and CDR2 YYEEEE. The CDR3 has 12 amino acids. The DNA of the CDR3 is TGTGCCAGCAGCCTGGGAGGCTATGGCTACACCTTC. Residues: CASSLGGYGYTF.

This chain connects TRBV5-4 to TRBJ2-5, with 7 bases that match TRBD1. Germline values: CDR1 SGHNT, CDR2 YYREEE (reference sequence). The CDR3 runs 16 residues. The trim removed 0 bases at V and 1 base at J, leaving 6 bases unmatched. The CDR3 sequence is CASSLAQRGPQETQYF. As DNA, the CDR3 is TGTGCCAGCAGCTTGGCCCAGAGGGGGCCCCAAGAGACCCAGTACTTC.